The 18 T cell receptor beta chains below were found in one sample sequenced in a study of T-cell memory formation after mild COVID-19. TCRdb re-analysed the 5' RACE reads in MiXCR, keeping a single row per CDR3 protein. The repertoire includes some 410,000 distinct CDR3 sequences, less than 25% of them detected once, and roughly 14% sits in the top ten. Sequencing was carried out using PBMCs or a T cell subset sorted from them (not recorded which). Receptors were obtained from an adult woman who had mild COVID-19 (a few samples of this study predate the infection). Cell type and time point are not known.

The rearrangement links TRBV7-8 to TRBJ2-1, with D perhaps being TRBD1 or TRBD2 (5 bases each). The CDR3 sequence is 13 residues long. V was pared by 6 bases and J by 6 bases, with 12 bases between. Germline CDR1 SGHVS, CDR2 FQNEAQ. For the CDR3, the DNA is TGTGCCAGCAGGGCTAGAGGGGTCAATGAGCAGTTCTTC. As protein: CASRARGVNEQFF.

This clonotype has more than one count but fewer than ten. J is TRBJ2-3 and V is TRBV5-1, with D maybe TRBD1 (6 bases). CDR3 length: 14 amino acids. The ends were cut back, 2 bases at V and 2 bases at J, with 9 bases in the middle. CDR1 is SGHRS, CDR2 YFSETQ, per germline. CDR3 in amino acids: CASSLQGVTDTQYF. CDR3 DNA: TGCGCCAGCAGCTTACAGGGTGTCACAGATACGCAGTATTTT.

This clonotype has only a few counts. CDR3 in DNA: TGTGCCACCAGCACCAGGGACGCCGGATCCTCTGGAAACACCATATATTTT. This encodes CATSTRDAGSSGNTIYF. The rearrangement uses TRBV15 and TRBJ1-3, with D possibly matching TRBD1 (5 bases). Trimming took off 4 bases at V and 0 bases at J, with 16 bases between the two ends. The CDR3 is 17 amino acids. The germline V gene has CDR1 LNHNV and CDR2 YYDKDF (reference sequence). The variable domain in full, completed from reference TRBV15 and TRBJ1-3, reads DAMVIQNPRYQVTQFGKPVTLSCSQTLNHNVMYWYQQKSSQAPKLLFHYYDKDFNNEADTPDNFQSRRPNTSFCFLDIRSPGLGDTAMYLCATSTRDAGSSGNTIYFGEGSWLTVV.

In nucleotides, the CDR3 is TGCAGCGTTGAAGATTGGGCGACAGGGGGCATGGGAAACATTCAGTACTTC. Residues: CSVEDWATGGMGNIQYF. This chain links TRBV29-1 with TRBJ2-4; the match to TRBD1 covers 10 bases. In germline, CDR1 is SQVTM, CDR2 ANQGSEA. V was clipped by 0 bases and J by 6 bases; unmatched bases: 11. CDR3 length: 17 amino acids.

This clonotype was seen more than once but under ten times. The chain links TRBV29-1 to TRBJ1-1; unclear D gene. CDR3 length: 13 residues. V was cut by 7 bases and J by 0 bases, with 12 bases left in between. Germline CDR1 is SQVTM and CDR2 is ANQGSEA. The CDR3 region has the DNA TGCAGCGCACCCGACGGATTGAACACTGAAGCTTTCTTT. Its protein product is CSAPDGLNTEAFF.

The V gene is TRBV18, the J gene TRBJ1-1; the D gene is possibly TRBD1 (5 bases). Germline V gene sequence: CDR1 KGHSH, CDR2 LQKENI. The ends were cut back, 2 bases at V and 0 bases at J, with 7 bases in the middle. This CDR3 has 14 amino acids. CDR3 loop: CASSPVTVNTEAFF. CDR3 nucleotides: TGTGCCAGCTCACCAGTGACAGTGAACACTGAAGCTTTCTTT.

The chain employs TRBV6-5 and TRBJ1-2; D may be TRBD1 (5 bases). With 5 bases removed from V and 8 bases from J, the gap between germline ends came to 15 bases. This CDR3 has 13 residues. CDR1 and CDR2 (germline): MNHEY, SVGAGI. The CDR3 DNA is TGTGCCAGCAGTAACCACGGGGGAGAAGGCTACACCTTC. Translating gives CASSNHGGEGYTF.

This clonotype was observed a few times. The V and J genes are TRBV5-1 and TRBJ2-7; 8 bases match TRBD1. V shed 4 bases and J 2 bases; nucleotides not matched to a gene: 5. The CDR3 sequence is 14 residues long. Germline V CDR1 and CDR2: SGHRS, YFSETQ. The CDR3 spells CASSLDREAYEQYF. CDR3 sequence (DNA): TGCGCCAGCAGCCTGGACAGGGAGGCCTACGAGCAGTACTTC.

Ten or more counts support this clonotype. The chain recombines TRBV12-3 or TRBV12-4 with TRBJ2-1; perhaps TRBD2 as D (6 bases). The V gene lost 6 bases and the J gene lost 3 bases, with 12 bases spanning the gap. The CDR3 has 14 residues. In nucleotides, the CDR3 is TGTGCCAGCAGATCCTCGACTAGCTACAATGAGCAGTTCTTC. This codes for CASRSSTSYNEQFF.

V usage is TRBV20-1 and J usage is TRBJ2-3; perhaps TRBD2 as D (5 bases). Trimming pared 2 bases from V and 0 bases from J, leaving 24 bases between. This CDR3 contains 19 residues. CDR1 is DFQATT, CDR2 SNEGSKA, per germline (reference sequence). CDR3 DNA sequence: TGCAGTGCTAGATCTAGGACTTCAACTCCTACTACTAGCACAGATACGCAGTATTTT. It specifies CSARSRTSTPTTSTDTQYF.

DNA for the CDR3: TGTGCCAGCAGCTTGGTCCCTGTCGGACTCGAAAAAAACATTCAGTACTTC. Amino acid sequence: CASSLVPVGLEKNIQYF. The rearrangement links TRBV7-9 to TRBJ2-4, with D possibly matching TRBD2 (5 bases). V shed 3 bases and J shed 4 bases, with 19 bases lying between them. Germline V gives CDR1 SEHNR, CDR2 FQNEAQ (reference sequence). This CDR3 is 17 amino acids long.

The rearrangement uses TRBV11-2 and TRBJ2-1; 10 positions match TRBD2. The CDR3 spans 15 residues. CDR1 and CDR2 (germline): SGHAT, FQNNGV. Germline trimming cut 5 bases from V and 5 bases from J; bases unmatched to any gene: 6. The CDR3 protein is CASSRTAGGHNEQFF. The DNA for the CDR3 is TGTGCCAGCAGCCGGACAGCGGGGGGGCACAATGAGCAGTTCTTC.

This chain joins TRBV2 and TRBJ2-2; D could derive from TRBD1 or TRBD2 (5 bases each). CDR1 and CDR2 (germline): SNHLY, FYNNEI. This CDR3 region has 15 residues. Deletions cut 6 bases from V and 0 bases from J, with 11 bases between. CDR3 DNA: TGTGCCAGCAGGGGGACGGACGCGAACACCGGGGAGCTGTTTTTT. Its translation: CASRGTDANTGELFF.

This clonotype was detected ten times or more. This rearrangement joins TRBV5-5 to TRBJ2-3; D unclear. V gave up 3 bases and J gave up 6 bases, with 11 bases separating them. This CDR3 is built from 13 residues. Germline V CDR1 and CDR2: SGHKS, YYEKEE (reference sequence). CDR3 protein: CASSYRGTDTQYF. The CDR3 coding sequence is TGTGCCAGCAGCTACCGAGGTACCGATACGCAGTATTTT.

The chain has TRBV11-2 and TRBJ1-1; D uncertain. CDR3 length: 13 residues. V was trimmed by 3 bases and J by 3 bases, leaving 8 bases between them. The V gene's germline CDR1 is SGHAT and CDR2 FQNNGV. The CDR3 bases are TGTGCCAGCAGCTTTGCTTGGGACACTGAAGCTTTCTTT. It is translated as CASSFAWDTEAFF.

This clonotype showed up just once. V is TRBV4-1 and J is TRBJ2-5; 7 bases match TRBD2. Germline V gives CDR1 MGHRA, CDR2 YSYEKL. Trimming cost V 1 base and J 6 bases; bases outside gene matches: 20. CDR3 length equals 19 residues. The CDR3 reads CASSQGPGPRVGGRKTQYF. In DNA, the CDR3 is TGCGCCAGCAGCCAAGGGCCAGGCCCTCGGGTGGGAGGGAGGAAGACCCAGTACTTC.

This clonotype has only a few counts. This chain uses TRBV2 with TRBJ2-6; 9 bases align to TRBD1. Trimming took 9 bases from V and 7 from J; bases not matched to a gene: 13. In germline, CDR1 is SNHLY, CDR2 FYNNEI. The CDR3 covers 16 residues. CDR3 in amino acids: CARSGQGRTSANVLTF. The CDR3 coding sequence is TGTGCCAGGTCGGGACAGGGTCGTACTAGCGCCAACGTCCTGACTTTC.

V usage is TRBV7-6 and J usage is TRBJ2-1; 9 nucleotides match TRBD1. Per germline, CDR1 SGHVS and CDR2 FNYEAQ. The trim removed 5 bases at V and 0 bases at J, leaving 5 bases unmatched. The CDR3 has 16 residues. CDR3 residues: CASSPDRGGSYNEQFF. The DNA for the CDR3 is TGTGCCAGCAGCCCGGACAGGGGTGGCTCCTACAATGAGCAGTTCTTC.